A selection of T cell receptor beta chains follows, all from one sample in a study of OX40 agonist ivuxolimab in advanced cancers. TCRdb keeps only in-frame clones here, not all; method: immunoSEQ multiplex PCR. In the table there are tens of thousands of clones, roughly 87% of which are singletons. The material sequenced was CD4+ or CD8+ T cells sorted from blood, taken in a trial of the OX40 agonist ivuxolimab. All receptors come from an adult with an advanced solid tumor such as melanoma, head and neck, liver or kidney cancer. Both conserved end residues are part of each CDR3. D genes are given only for firm matches. Not every row has a clone size; where given, it reads once, few, many or a size class.

NA NA TRBJ2-7 TRBV5-1 CASSLGGHVEQYF TGCGCCAGCAGCTTGGGGGGACATGTCGAGCAGTACTTC
NA TRBD2 TRBJ2-3 TRBV7-8 CASSLDLTSGSDTQYF TGTGCCAGCAGCTTAGACCTGACTAGCGGATCAGATACGCAGTATTTT
NA NA TRBJ1-1 TRBV29-1 CSVLLPFEAFF TGCAGCGTCCTACTGCCATTTGAAGCTTTCTTT
NA NA TRBJ2-1 TRBV9 CASSVVGRIQQIDEQFF TGTGCCAGCAGCGTAGTGGGGCGGATCCAGCAGATCGATGAGCAGTTCTTC
NA NA TRBJ2-3 TRBV27 CASSLPRGGTDTQYF TGTGCCAGCAGTTTACCCCGGGGAGGCACAGATACGCAGTATTTT
NA NA TRBJ2-7 TRBV6-5 CASSYSTSALLYEQYF TGTGCCAGCAGTTACTCGACCAGTGCCCTCCTCTACGAGCAGTACTTC
once NA TRBJ1-5 TRBV19 CASKTDLLPLSQPQHF TGTGCCAGTAAAACGGATCTCCTACCATTATCGCAGCCCCAGCATTTT
NA TRBD2 TRBJ2-1 TRBV7-9 CASSLAARTGGGSQQFF TGTGCCAGCAGCTTAGCAGCCAGAACGGGAGGGGGTAGTCAGCAGTTCTTC
NA NA TRBJ1-5 TRBV27 CASSPRDNYQPQHF TGTGCCAGCAGTCCCAGGGACAATTATCAGCCCCAGCATTTT
NA TRBD1 TRBJ1-1 TRBV7-3 CASSLGTGMGTEAFF TGTGCCAGCAGCTTGGGGACAGGGATGGGCACTGAAGCTTTCTTT
NA NA TRBJ2-1 TRBV19 CASSISHARSSTEQFF TGTGCCAGTAGTATATCGCATGCCAGATCTTCGACTGAGCAGTTCTTC
NA TRBD1 TRBJ1-2 TRBV27 CASSYGQGDGYTF TGTGCCAGCAGTTACGGACAGGGCGATGGCTACACCTTC
few NA TRBJ1-2 TRBV7-9 CASSASGSYGYTF TGTGCCAGCAGCGCCTCAGGGAGCTATGGCTACACCTTC
NA TRBD2 TRBJ2-2 TRBV18 CASSPGHSGPHGELFF TGTGCCAGCTCACCAGGACATAGCGGGCCCCACGGGGAGCTGTTTTTT
NA NA TRBJ1-1 TRBV7-8 CASRGAGEEAFF TGTGCCAGCAGGGGGGCAGGGGAGGAGGCTTTCTTT
few NA TRBJ2-3 TRBV7-3 CASSPGAASTDTQYF TGTGCCAGCAGCCCTGGGGCGGCTAGCACAGATACGCAGTATTTT
NA NA TRBJ2-7 TRBV7-2 CASRSDRSYEQYF TGTGCCAGCAGATCCGACAGAAGTTACGAGCAGTACTTC
NA TRBD1 TRBJ2-3 TRBV5-4 CASSYGTGSDTQYF TGTGCCAGCAGCTATGGGACAGGGTCAGATACGCAGTATTTT
NA TRBD2 TRBJ2-1 TRBV5-8 CASSGEGRPRSNEQFF TGTGCCAGCAGCGGGGAGGGCCGTCCCCGATCCAATGAGCAGTTCTTC
NA TRBD2 TRBJ2-1 TRBV10-1 CASSEVGGADNEQFF TGCGCCAGCAGTGAGGTCGGGGGGGCCGACAATGAGCAGTTCTTC
once TRBD1 TRBJ2-4 TRBV19 CASSNPTGGAYF TGTGCCAGTAGTAACCCTACAGGGGGCGCGTACTTC
NA NA TRBJ2-1 TRBV11-2 CASSRQDWQQFF TGTGCCAGCAGCCGACAGGACTGGCAGCAGTTCTTC
NA NA TRBJ1-1 TRBV27 CASSLGTEAFF TGTGCCAGCAGTTTAGGGACAGAAGCTTTCTTT
NA NA TRBJ1-1 TRBV30 CAWSLGNTEAFF TGTGCCTGGAGTCTAGGGAACACTGAAGCTTTCTTT
NA TRBD1 TRBJ1-1 TRBV13 CASSVGQGGTEAFF TGTGCCAGCAGCGTGGGACAGGGTGGTACTGAAGCTTTCTTT
NA TRBD1 TRBJ2-1 TRBV5-8 CASSYRTGGSNEQFF TGTGCCAGCAGCTACCGGACAGGGGGTAGCAATGAGCAGTTCTTC
NA TRBD1 TRBJ1-6 TRBV19 CASLPGTGHNSPLHF TGTGCCAGCCTACCCGGGACAGGCCATAATTCACCCCTCCACTTT
NA NA TRBJ2-7 TRBV11-3 CASSFGPGYEQYF TGTGCCAGCAGCTTTGGACCGGGCTACGAGCAGTACTTC
NA NA TRBJ2-3 TRBV4-1 CASSQDLGFTDTQYF TGCGCCAGCAGCCAAGACCTAGGGTTCACAGATACGCAGTATTTT
once NA TRBJ2-1 TRBV10-2 CASSEHRDQVEQFF TGCGCCAGCAGTGAGCACAGGGATCAGGTGGAGCAGTTCTTC
NA NA TRBJ1-5 TRBV18 CASSPPYDQPQHF TGTGCCAGCTCACCACCATACGATCAGCCCCAGCATTTT
NA NA TRBJ2-7 TRBV28 CASSLFLVGASYEQYF TGTGCCAGCAGTTTATTTTTAGTCGGGGCCTCCTACGAGCAGTACTTC
once NA TRBJ2-7 TRBV5-4 CASSRRGAVYEQYF TGTGCCAGCTCGCGACGGGGGGCTGTCTACGAGCAGTACTTC
once TRBD2 TRBJ2-7 TRBV27 CASSWGGGFYEQYF TGTGCCAGCAGTTGGGGGGGAGGGTTCTACGAGCAGTACTTC
NA NA TRBJ2-3 TRBV27 CASLRWGTGSTDTQYF TGTGCCAGCCTGCGCTGGGGTACGGGTAGCACAGATACGCAGTATTTT
NA TRBD2 TRBJ2-7 TRBV13 CASRFSGDSYEQYF TGTGCCAGCAGATTTAGCGGGGACTCCTACGAGCAGTACTTC